A single sample gave rise to the 28 T cell receptor beta chains below, sequenced in a study of CD8 T cells in ankylosing spondylitis. Study-level results: There was a TCR beta motif, made of several highly homologous variants, that appeared characteristic of ankylosing spondylitis blood.

Their specific antigens are unknown. One entry per CDR3 protein, called by TCRdb with MiXCR from the 5' RACE reads. Among 350,000 or so distinct CDR3 sequences, 6.5% to 10% were seen once, and the ten largest hold less than 15%. Sequenced: blood, either unsorted or a sorted T cell fraction (not recorded which). The origin of the receptors is a male donor with ankylosing spondylitis.

This sequence joins TRBV30 and TRBJ2-7; 9 bases agree with TRBD1. Germline lookup yields CDR1 GTSNPN and CDR2 SVGIG (reference sequence). The V and J ends lost 1 base and 2 bases, in that order; junction bases with no gene match: 3. The CDR3 is 14 residues long. This CDR3 reads CAWSEDRGPYEQYF. The DNA of the CDR3 is TGTGCCTGGAGTGAGGACAGGGGACCCTACGAGCAGTACTTC.

The chain employs TRBV6-2 or TRBV6-3 and TRBJ2-1; 10 bases are shared with TRBD2. Germline assignment: CDR1 MNHEY and CDR2 SVGEGT. This CDR3 region has 16 residues. V lost 6 bases to trimming and J lost 4 bases; unmatched junction nucleotides: 9. CDR3 region: CASREVLAGIYNEQFF. The CDR3 region has the DNA TGTGCCAGCAGAGAAGTACTAGCGGGGATATACAATGAGCAGTTCTTC.

This clonotype was seen more than once but under ten times. V is TRBV7-9 and J is TRBJ2-1; perhaps TRBD2 as D (5 bases). Trimming cost V 11 bases and J 14 bases, with 19 bases left between them. The CDR3 consists of 11 residues. The germline V gene encodes CDR1 SEHNR and CDR2 FQNEAQ (reference sequence). CDR3 protein: CALLGRGWKFF. The CDR3 DNA sequence: TGTGCCTTACTAGGACGAGGGTGGAAGTTCTTC.

The rearrangement joins TRBV15 to TRBJ1-6; D is uncertain. Per the germline V gene, CDR1 is LNHNV and CDR2 is YYDKDF (reference sequence). The CDR3 totals 14 residues. V was pared by 0 bases and J by 6 bases, with 6 bases between. The CDR3 coding sequence is TGTGCCACCAGCAGAGATCGGGGTAATTCACCCCTCCACTTT. This translates into CATSRDRGNSPLHF.

The chain is built from TRBV7-8 and TRBJ2-5; 11 bases are a match to TRBD2. The CDR3 has 16 residues. V lost 7 bases to trimming and J lost 3 bases; unmatched junction nucleotides: 10. Germline values: CDR1 SGHVS, CDR2 FQNEAQ. The CDR3 nucleotides are TGTGCCAGCACCGGATACGGACTAGCGGGCGAAGAGACCCAGTACTTC. Its translation: CASTGYGLAGEETQYF. Complete variable domain (other parts from reference TRBV7-8 and TRBJ2-5): GAGVSQSPRYKVAKRGQDVALRCDPISGHVSLFWYQQALGQGPEFLTYFQNEAQLDKSGLPSDRFFAERPEGSVSTLKIQRTQQEDSAVYLCASTGYGLAGEETQYFGPGTRLLVL.

This clonotype showed up many times. This chain uses TRBV5-1 with TRBJ2-1; maybe TRBD2 (6 bases). This CDR3 has 15 residues. V was pared by 4 bases and J by 1 base, with 12 bases between. Germline CDR1 is SGHRS and CDR2 is YFSETQ. Here the CDR3 DNA reads TGCGCCAGCAGCCCCCAGGAGGGATCCTACAATGAGCAGTTCTTC. This gives the protein CASSPQEGSYNEQFF.

The chain links TRBV7-2 to TRBJ2-3; 8 bases are a match to TRBD2. CDR1 SGHTA and CDR2 FQGNSA come from the germline V gene. Losses at the gene ends were 0 bases for V and 6 bases for J; bases not matched to a gene: 11. This CDR3 is built from 17 residues. The CDR3 loop reads CASSLAWREAARDTQYF. DNA for the CDR3: TGTGCCAGCAGCTTAGCGTGGCGGGAGGCGGCGAGGGATACGCAGTATTTT.

The genes are TRBV12-3 or TRBV12-4 and TRBJ1-2; D call uncertain. V gave up 6 bases and J gave up 9 bases, with 23 bases separating them. This CDR3 is 15 amino acids long. CDR3 sequence reads: CASRKTRVSDRSYTF. The CDR3 bases are TGTGCCAGCAGAAAAACCCGGGTTTCCGACCGAAGCTACACCTTC.

The CDR3 coding sequence is TGTGCCACCAGCAAGGTCTTCTCCTACGAGCAGTACTTC. Translated: CATSKVFSYEQYF. The chain has TRBV15 and TRBJ2-7; no clear D. This CDR3 region has 13 residues. Germline lookup yields CDR1 LNHNV and CDR2 YYDKDF (reference sequence). Trimming took 4 bases from V and 0 from J, leaving 7 bases between them. The full variable domain, with the rest looked up from reference TRBV15 and TRBJ2-7, is DAMVIQNPRYQVTQFGKPVTLSCSQTLNHNVMYWYQQKSSQAPKLLFHYYDKDFNNEADTPDNFQSRRPNTSFCFLDIRSPGLGDTAMYLCATSKVFSYEQYFGPGTRLTVT.

The chain links TRBV20-1 to TRBJ2-3; D is possibly TRBD2 (6 bases). Germline CDR1 is DFQATT and CDR2 is SNEGSKA (reference sequence). V was pared by 1 base and J by 3 bases, with 23 bases between. The CDR3 extends over 18 amino acids. The CDR3 loop is CSARAWGIGGIGTDTQYF. The CDR3 DNA reads as TGCAGTGCTAGAGCCTGGGGGATCGGCGGGATCGGTACAGATACGCAGTATTTT.

This clonotype showed up just a few times. This chain joins TRBV27 and TRBJ2-5; D not resolved. The germline CDR1 and CDR2 sequences are MNHEY and SMNVEV (reference sequence). The germline V and J ends were trimmed by 4 bases and 4 bases, with 10 bases remaining between them. This CDR3 spans 13 amino acids. CDR3 DNA sequence: TGTGCCAGCAGTTCGTGGGGTTCAGAGACCCAGTACTTC. Encoded protein: CASSSWGSETQYF.

The chain couples TRBV11-2 to TRBJ1-6; D is unresolved. Trimming stripped 3 bases from V and 9 bases from J, with 18 bases between. The CDR3 sequence is 16 residues long. Germline lookup yields CDR1 SGHAT and CDR2 FQNNGV. CDR3: CASSFHQDPGASPLHF. In DNA form, the CDR3 reads TGTGCCAGCAGCTTTCATCAGGACCCTGGCGCTTCACCCCTCCACTTT.

This clonotype occurred a few times. The CDR3 loop is CASSQMTSGFGDTQYF. As DNA, the CDR3 is TGTGCCAGCAGCCAGATGACTAGCGGATTCGGGGATACGCAGTATTTT. This chain uses TRBV14 with TRBJ2-3; TRBD2 matches at 9 bases. V lost 3 bases, J lost 6 bases, and 10 bases stayed unmatched. The CDR3 covers 16 residues. Germline-derived CDR1 and CDR2 are SGHDN and FVKESK.

A note on this clonotype: Sequence at one end of the junction differs from germline and may be a read error. For the CDR3, the DNA is TGCAGCGTTGATTGGACAGGGGGCTACGAGCAGCACTTC. Its translation is CSVDWTGGYEQHF. This chain uses TRBV29-1 with TRBJ2-7; 11 nucleotides line up with TRBD1. The CDR3 sequence is 13 residues long. Looked up from germline, CDR1 is SQVTM and CDR2 is ANQGSEA.

The table lists this clonotype with many counts. Written as DNA, the CDR3 is TGTGCCAGCAGTAGAATAGCGGGAGTCGACGAGCAGTACTTC. Protein sequence: CASSRIAGVDEQYF. This chain links TRBV7-3 with TRBJ2-7; the match to TRBD2 covers 9 bases. V shed 6 bases, J shed 5 bases, and the junction held 8 bases outside the gene matches. CDR1 SGHTA and CDR2 FQGTGA come from the germline V gene. CDR3 length equals 14 residues.

This clonotype was observed many times. The V gene is TRBV10-3, the J gene TRBJ1-2; a possible D gene is TRBD1 (5 bases). The CDR3 loop spans 12 amino acids. Germline assignment: CDR1 ENHRY and CDR2 SYGVKD. Trimming took 11 bases from V and 3 from J, leaving 13 bases between them. CDR3 sequence reads: CAVTREHYGYTF. For the CDR3, the DNA is TGTGCCGTTACCAGGGAACACTATGGCTACACCTTC.

In its sample, this clonotype was seen a few times. This chain joins TRBV5-8 and TRBJ2-1; weak D call: TRBD1 (5 bases). The V gene's germline CDR1 is SGHTS and CDR2 YDEGEE. The CDR3 is 15 residues long. V was shortened by 0 bases and J by 9 bases, with 16 bases between the two germline ends. The CDR3 region is CASSLVLVLRVEQFF. DNA for the CDR3: TGTGCCAGCAGCTTGGTGTTGGTTCTCAGGGTTGAGCAGTTCTTC.

This clonotype was observed many times. The chain carries TRBV28 and TRBJ1-6, with D tentatively TRBD1 (5 bases). Germline V gives CDR1 MDHEN, CDR2 SYDVKM. Deletions cut 3 bases from V and 7 bases from J, with 13 bases between. The CDR3 is 15 residues long. CDR3 coding DNA: TGTGCCAGCAGTTTTAAAGGGGCTGTGAATTCACCCCTCCACTTT. The encoded protein is CASSFKGAVNSPLHF.

The rearrangement joins TRBV20-1 to TRBJ1-1; 8 bases align to TRBD1. The V segment lost 5 bases and the J segment 1 base; nucleotides outside the gene matches: 6. The CDR3 sequence is 14 residues long. Looked up from germline, CDR1 is DFQATT and CDR2 is SNEGSKA (reference sequence). CDR3 sequence: CSAYPGQGNTEAFF. CDR3 sequence (DNA): TGCAGTGCTTACCCCGGACAGGGGAACACTGAAGCTTTCTTT.

The V call is TRBV5-1, the J call TRBJ2-5; D not resolved. CDR1 SGHRS and CDR2 YFSETQ come from the germline V gene. The CDR3 runs 15 residues. Trimming left V 0 bases short and J 6 bases short, with 15 bases between. CDR3 sequence: CASSLDSLGLQTQYF. The CDR3 DNA is TGCGCCAGCAGCTTGGATTCCCTTGGATTGCAGACCCAGTACTTC.

This clonotype was seen a handful of times. The V gene is TRBV12-3 or TRBV12-4, the J gene TRBJ2-7, with a tentative D call TRBD1 (5 bases). V lost 6 bases, J lost 2 bases, and 14 bases lay in between. The CDR3 runs 14 residues. CDR3 in amino acids: CASRTNRQPYEQYF. In DNA, the CDR3 is TGTGCCAGCAGGACAAACAGGCAGCCCTACGAGCAGTACTTC.

V gene TRBV20-1 combines with J gene TRBJ1-4, with a tentative D call TRBD1 (6 bases). CDR1 DFQATT and CDR2 SNEGSKA come from the germline V gene (reference sequence). V was cut by 6 bases and J by 0 bases, with 14 bases left in between. CDR3 length: 15 amino acids. In DNA, the CDR3 is TGCAGTGCCAACAGGGCCCTTTCAACTAATGAAAAACTGTTTTTT. Translated, it gives CSANRALSTNEKLFF.

The chain employs TRBV5-1 and TRBJ2-7; 7 bases match TRBD1. The trim removed 4 bases at V and 0 bases at J, leaving 7 bases unmatched. CDR1 is SGHRS, CDR2 YFSETQ, per germline. This CDR3 is 15 amino acids long. The CDR3 nucleotides are TGCGCCAGCAGCCCGGGACAGAGCTACTCCTACGAGCAGTACTTC. Translated: CASSPGQSYSYEQYF.

The V and J genes are TRBV6-2 or TRBV6-3 and TRBJ1-5, with unresolved D. The germline gives CDR1 MNHEY, CDR2 SVGEGT. The V end was cut by 6 bases, the J end by 3 bases, with 12 bases between. This CDR3 spans 14 amino acids. The CDR3: CASSFANLNQPQHF. As DNA, the CDR3 is TGTGCCAGCAGCTTCGCCAACCTCAATCAGCCCCAGCATTTT.

The J gene is TRBJ1-1, the V gene TRBV28; D gene ambiguous. Germline-derived CDR1 and CDR2 are MDHEN and SYDVKM. CDR3 length: 11 amino acids. The V and J ends lost 1 base and 10 bases respectively, with 7 bases between them. In DNA, the CDR3 is TGTGCCAGCAGTTTATTAGGGTCAGCTTTCTTT. It translates to CASSLLGSAFF.

This clonotype has more than one count but fewer than ten. This chain uses TRBV24-1 with TRBJ2-1, with 9 bases lining up with TRBD2. Germline values: CDR1 KGHDR, CDR2 SFDVKD. The length of the CDR3 is 14 residues. Unmatched junction bases numbered 10, after V lost 5 bases and J lost 12 bases. In nucleotides, the CDR3 is TGTGCCACCAGTGGGGAGCGGGAGGTTCTTTCGCAGTTCTTC. Translation: CATSGEREVLSQFF.

This clonotype has only a few counts. The rearrangement uses TRBV5-1 and TRBJ2-7, with 13 bases lining up with TRBD2. Germline lookup yields CDR1 SGHRS and CDR2 YFSETQ. With V trimmed by 3 bases and J by 4 bases, 4 bases remained unmatched. The length of the CDR3 is 15 residues. This CDR3 reads CASSSGLAGPYEQYF. CDR3 DNA: TGCGCCAGCAGCTCGGGACTAGCGGGACCTTACGAGCAGTACTTC.

This sequence joins TRBV18 and TRBJ2-1; D may be TRBD1 or TRBD2 (5 bases each). V lost 6 bases to trimming and J lost 10 bases, with 19 bases between them. The CDR3 runs to 14 residues. Germline CDR1 KGHSH, CDR2 LQKENI. The CDR3 protein is CASSGTETEGEQFF. The CDR3 coding sequence is TGTGCCAGCTCCGGGACGGAGACTGAGGGGGAGCAGTTCTTC. Supplemented by reference TRBV18 and TRBJ2-1, the full variable domain reads NAGVMQNPRHLVRRRGQEARLRCSPMKGHSHVYWYRQLPEEGLKFMVYLQKENIIDESGMPKERFSAEFPKEGPSILRIQQVVRGDSAAYFCASSGTETEGEQFFGPGTRLTVL.